These T cell receptor beta chains were read from a single sample in a study of identical twins. MiXCR was run by TCRdb on the 5' RACE reads, yielding one entry per CDR3 protein. The table lists 690,000 or so distinct CDR3 sequences, around 8.3% of them singletons. This sample also belongs to another study, concerning yellow fever vaccine responses in identical twins.

The specimen sequenced was PBMCs. The receptors were sampled from a woman aged 18 to 35 in good health. CDR3s include the opening cysteine and the closing phenylalanine or tryptophan. Each record gives: D gene, clone size, J gene, V gene, CDR3 DNA, CDR3 protein. The D gene is left open where the match is weak. Clone sizes are given selectively: once, few, many, or a class where the clone is expanded.

D: TRBD2; size: few; J: TRBJ2-7; V: TRBV27; DNA: TGTGCCAGCAGCATTCTCGGGGGGGCCTCCTACGAGCAGTACTTC; CDR3: CASSILGGASYEQYF
D: .; size: few; J: TRBJ1-6; V: TRBV6-5; DNA: TGTGCCAGCAGTTACTCGAGACAGAGTACGAATTCACCCCTCCACTTT; CDR3: CASSYSRQSTNSPLHF
D: .; size: .; J: TRBJ2-3; V: TRBV20-1; DNA: TGCAGTGCTAGTCGCGGGCCAGGAGATACGCAGTATTTT; CDR3: CSASRGPGDTQYF
D: .; size: many; J: TRBJ2-7; V: TRBV6-2/TRBV6-3; DNA: TGTGCCAGCAGTGGACAAAAGACCTACGAGCAGTACTTC; CDR3: CASSGQKTYEQYF
D: .; size: many; J: TRBJ2-4; V: TRBV10-3; DNA: TGTGCCATCAGTGAGTCACGGCCGTCGGCGAACATTCAGTACTTC; CDR3: CAISESRPSANIQYF
D: .; size: .; J: TRBJ1-1; V: TRBV12-3/TRBV12-4; DNA: TGTGCCAGCAGCCCGCCGGGGTTTAACACTGAAGCTTTCTTT; CDR3: CASSPPGFNTEAFF
D: .; size: few; J: TRBJ1-2; V: TRBV28; DNA: TGTGCCAGGGTGGCAGGGGAGTACTATGGCTACACCTTC; CDR3: CARVAGEYYGYTF
D: .; size: few; J: TRBJ2-3; V: TRBV28; DNA: TGTGCCAGCAGTTTAGAGGACACCCACACAGATACGCAGTATTTT; CDR3: CASSLEDTHTDTQYF
D: .; size: .; J: TRBJ1-1; V: TRBV11-2; DNA: TGTGCCAGCAGCTTAGGGCAGGCAATGAACACTGAAGCTTTCTTT; CDR3: CASSLGQAMNTEAFF
D: .; size: .; J: TRBJ2-3; V: TRBV20-1; DNA: TGCAGTGCTAGGACGCCGGGACTTGGCACAGATACGCAGTATTTT; CDR3: CSARTPGLGTDTQYF
D: .; size: few; J: TRBJ1-1; V: TRBV19; DNA: TGTGCCAGTAGTAAAAGACAGGCGGCAAACGCTGAAGCTTTCTTT; CDR3: CASSKRQAANAEAFF
D: .; size: many; J: TRBJ1-1; V: TRBV7-8; DNA: TGTGCCAGCAGCTTCCGGAGTAACACTGAAGCTTTCTTT; CDR3: CASSFRSNTEAFF
D: .; size: many; J: TRBJ2-5; V: TRBV4-3; DNA: TGCGCCAGCAGCCAAGGGTTAGCGGTCCAAGAGACCCAGTACTTC; CDR3: CASSQGLAVQETQYF
D: .; size: .; J: TRBJ2-7; V: TRBV14; DNA: TGTGCCAGCAGCCAAGGCTACGGAACCTACGAGCAGTACTTC; CDR3: CASSQGYGTYEQYF
D: .; size: .; J: TRBJ1-1; V: TRBV20-1; DNA: TGCAGTGCTAGAGATTTGGGGGCTAAGAGGGCTGAAGCTTTCTTT; CDR3: CSARDLGAKRAEAFF
D: TRBD1; size: many; J: TRBJ2-5; V: TRBV7-9; DNA: TGTGCCAGCAGCTATTACGGGACAGGTCAAGAGACCCAGTACTTC; CDR3: CASSYYGTGQETQYF
D: TRBD2; size: .; J: TRBJ2-1; V: TRBV9; DNA: TGTGCCAGCAGCGTGCCCCTAGCGGGGGGGCCAGGTGAGCAGTTCTTC; CDR3: CASSVPLAGGPGEQFF
D: .; size: .; J: TRBJ1-2; V: TRBV20-1; DNA: TGCAGTGCTAGCGAACCAGGGGCGCGGGGCTACACCTTC; CDR3: CSASEPGARGYTF
D: TRBD2; size: few; J: TRBJ2-7; V: TRBV9; DNA: TGTGCCAGCAGCGTAGGTCAGCGGGAGATGGACGAGCAGTACTTC; CDR3: CASSVGQREMDEQYF
D: .; size: many; J: TRBJ2-7; V: TRBV12-3/TRBV12-4; DNA: TGTGCCAGCAGCCCTCTTGAGGGTTGGAATTCCTACGAGCAGTACTTC; CDR3: CASSPLEGWNSYEQYF
D: .; size: few; J: TRBJ2-7; V: TRBV9; DNA: TGTGCCAGCAGCGTAGGAGGAATTGGGGCACAGGGCACTCTCAGCTACGAGCAGTACTTC; CDR3: CASSVGGIGAQGTLSYEQYF
D: TRBD2; size: .; J: TRBJ2-7; V: TRBV9; DNA: TGTGCCAGCAGCGTAGGCGCTAGCGGGGGTTACGAGCAGTACTTC; CDR3: CASSVGASGGYEQYF
D: .; size: few; J: TRBJ2-5; V: TRBV28; DNA: TGTGCCAGCGGCTCGTGGCGGGACCAAGAGACCCAGTACTTC; CDR3: CASGSWRDQETQYF
D: TRBD2; size: .; J: TRBJ2-7; V: TRBV6-5; DNA: TGTGCCAGCAGTTACTCCAAGACTAGCGGGAACTACGAGCAGTACTTC; CDR3: CASSYSKTSGNYEQYF
D: .; size: few; J: TRBJ2-7; V: TRBV30; DNA: TGTGCCTGGACCCGGGACCACTTATCCTACGAGCAGTACTTC; CDR3: CAWTRDHLSYEQYF
D: .; size: many; J: TRBJ1-1; V: TRBV29-1; DNA: TGCAGCGTTGGGGGCGGGGGTTTGAACACTGAAGCTTTCTTT; CDR3: CSVGGGGLNTEAFF
D: .; size: many; J: TRBJ2-1; V: TRBV7-2; DNA: TGTGCCAGCAGCTTAGGTGGGGGAATCACCTACAATGAGCAGTTCTTC; CDR3: CASSLGGGITYNEQFF
D: .; size: few; J: TRBJ1-4; V: TRBV20-1; DNA: TGCAGTGCTCCGAAGTCCCCAACAGTAAAACTGTTTTTT; CDR3: CSAPKSPTVKLFF
D: .; size: .; J: TRBJ2-6; V: TRBV5-1; DNA: TGCGCCAGCAATGGCAGCCCCTCTGGGGCCAACGTCCTGACTTTC; CDR3: CASNGSPSGANVLTF
D: .; size: few; J: TRBJ2-3; V: TRBV6-4; DNA: TGTGCCAGCAAGGAGGGGGGACACACAGATACGCAGTATTTT; CDR3: CASKEGGHTDTQYF
D: .; size: .; J: TRBJ2-3; V: TRBV5-1; DNA: TGCGCCAGCAGCTTGGAGGGGTGGGCAGATACGCAGTATTTT; CDR3: CASSLEGWADTQYF
D: .; size: once; J: TRBJ2-3; V: TRBV25-1; DNA: TGTGCCAGCAGTGAATCGGTTACCCCTAGCACAGATACGCAGTATTTT; CDR3: CASSESVTPSTDTQYF
D: .; size: .; J: TRBJ2-4; V: TRBV21-1; DNA: TGTGCCAGCAGCAAAGCCGAACTGGGAGCCAAAAACATTCAGTACTTC; CDR3: CASSKAELGAKNIQYF
D: .; size: few; J: TRBJ2-5; V: TRBV28; DNA: TGTGCCAGCAGTCCCCCCGGGGGTGATGAGACCCAGTACTTC; CDR3: CASSPPGGDETQYF
D: .; size: few; J: TRBJ2-7; V: TRBV28; DNA: TGTGCCAGCACCCGACCCGGGGGGCCTTACGAGCAGTACTTC; CDR3: CASTRPGGPYEQYF
D: .; size: .; J: TRBJ2-1; V: TRBV28; DNA: TGTGCCAGCAGCCACGGGGAAAGCTCCTACAATGAGCAGTTCTTC; CDR3: CASSHGESSYNEQFF
D: .; size: many; J: TRBJ2-7; V: TRBV5-1; DNA: TGCGCCAGCAGCTTGGGGACAGAGATCTACGAGCAGTACTTC; CDR3: CASSLGTEIYEQYF
D: .; size: many; J: TRBJ2-7; V: TRBV5-1; DNA: TGCGCCAGCAGCTTGGATCTGGGACCCAGCTCCTACGAGCAGTACTTC; CDR3: CASSLDLGPSSYEQYF
D: .; size: many; J: TRBJ2-7; V: TRBV12-3/TRBV12-4; DNA: TGTGCCAGCAGTACCGCCGCGGGGTTCTCCTACGAGCAGTACTTC; CDR3: CASSTAAGFSYEQYF
D: TRBD1; size: many; J: TRBJ2-5; V: TRBV5-6; DNA: TGTGCCAGCAGGGACAGGGGGCGTTGGGAGACCCAGTACTTC; CDR3: CASRDRGRWETQYF
D: TRBD2; size: .; J: TRBJ2-1; V: TRBV20-1; DNA: TGCAGTGCTAGAGATCCGACTAGCGGGACCAATGAGCAGTTCTTC; CDR3: CSARDPTSGTNEQFF
D: .; size: few; J: TRBJ2-1; V: TRBV20-1; DNA: TGCAGTGCTAGGGGTATGGACTCCTCAACATTCGATGAGCAGTTCTTC; CDR3: CSARGMDSSTFDEQFF
D: TRBD2; size: many; J: TRBJ2-1; V: TRBV7-8; DNA: TGTGCCAGCAGCTCGAGTCCTATTCTAGCGGGCGCCGGCAATGAGCAGTTCTTC; CDR3: CASSSSPILAGAGNEQFF